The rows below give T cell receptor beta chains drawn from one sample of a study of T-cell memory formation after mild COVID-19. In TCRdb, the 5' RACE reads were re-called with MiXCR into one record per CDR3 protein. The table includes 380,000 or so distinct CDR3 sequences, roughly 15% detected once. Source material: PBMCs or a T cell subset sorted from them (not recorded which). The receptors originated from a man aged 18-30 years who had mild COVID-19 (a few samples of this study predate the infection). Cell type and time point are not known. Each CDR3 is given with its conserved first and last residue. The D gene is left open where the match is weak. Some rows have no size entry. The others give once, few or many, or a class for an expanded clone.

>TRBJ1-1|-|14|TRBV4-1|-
CASSQGLGLQEAFF
TGCGCCAGCAGCCAAGGGTTAGGGTTGCAGGAAGCTTTCTTT
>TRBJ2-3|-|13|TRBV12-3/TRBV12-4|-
CASSYLLGDTQYF
TGTGCCAGCAGTTACCTTCTCGGGGATACGCAGTATTTT
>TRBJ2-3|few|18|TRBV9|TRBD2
CASSGRLAGGVSTDTQYF
TGTGCCAGCAGCGGCAGACTAGCGGGGGGGGTTAGCACAGATACGCAGTATTTT
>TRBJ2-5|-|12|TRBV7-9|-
CASSLVREVQYF
TGTGCCAGCAGCTTAGTTAGAGAGGTCCAGTACTTC
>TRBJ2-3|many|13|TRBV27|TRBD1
CASSLLGGDTQYF
TGTGCCAGCAGTTTATTAGGGGGCGATACGCAGTATTTT
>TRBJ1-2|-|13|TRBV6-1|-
CASSELIFYGYTF
TGTGCCAGCAGTGAATTGATATTCTATGGCTACACCTTC
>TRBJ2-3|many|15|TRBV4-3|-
CASSSGRGYTDTQYF
TGCGCCAGCAGCTCCGGTCGGGGGTACACAGATACGCAGTATTTT
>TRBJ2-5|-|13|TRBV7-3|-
CASSRAIGETQYF
TGTGCCAGCAGCCGTGCGATAGGAGAGACCCAGTACTTC
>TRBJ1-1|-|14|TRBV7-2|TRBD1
CASSAGQAFTEAFF
TGTGCCAGCAGCGCGGGACAGGCGTTCACTGAAGCTTTCTTT
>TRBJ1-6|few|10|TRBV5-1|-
CASKVTPLHF
TGCGCCAGCAAGGTGACACCCCTCCACTTT
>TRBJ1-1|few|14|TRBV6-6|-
CASSYEGRETEAFF
TGTGCCAGCAGTTACGAGGGAAGGGAGACTGAAGCTTTCTTT
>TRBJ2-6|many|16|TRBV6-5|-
CASSYSGGSGANVLTF
TGTGCCAGCAGTTACTCGGGGGGTTCTGGGGCCAACGTCCTGACTTTC
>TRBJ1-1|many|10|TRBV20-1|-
CSARVVTAFF
TGCAGTGCTAGAGTAGTTACAGCTTTCTTT
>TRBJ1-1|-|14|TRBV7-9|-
CASTIGGANTEAFF
TGTGCCAGCACCATAGGGGGGGCGAACACTGAAGCTTTCTTT
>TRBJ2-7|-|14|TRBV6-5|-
CASSYSASPYEQYF
TGTGCCAGCAGTTACTCTGCCAGCCCCTACGAGCAGTACTTC
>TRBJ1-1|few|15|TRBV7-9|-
CASSPPGGMNTEAFF
TGTGCCAGCAGCCCCCCTGGAGGGATGAACACTGAAGCTTTCTTT
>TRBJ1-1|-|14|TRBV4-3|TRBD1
CASSQEWDRTDAFF
TGCGCCAGCAGCCAAGAATGGGACAGGACTGACGCTTTCTTT
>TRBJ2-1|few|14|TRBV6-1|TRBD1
CASSTHRGLNEQFF
TGTGCCAGCAGTACCCACAGGGGGCTTAATGAGCAGTTCTTC
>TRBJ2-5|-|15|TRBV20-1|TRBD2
CSARDPAGGLETQYF
TGCAGTGCTAGAGATCCAGCGGGGGGCTTGGAGACCCAGTACTTC
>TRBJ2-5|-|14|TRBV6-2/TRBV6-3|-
CASSGWGRIETQYF
TGTGCCAGCAGTGGGTGGGGGCGCATTGAGACCCAGTACTTC
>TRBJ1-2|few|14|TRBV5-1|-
CASSLVPKSYGYTF
TGCGCCAGCTCACTCGTTCCTAAGTCCTATGGCTACACCTTC
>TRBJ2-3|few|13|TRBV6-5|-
CATEGGGTDTQYF
TGTGCCACCGAGGGCGGGGGCACAGATACGCAGTATTTT
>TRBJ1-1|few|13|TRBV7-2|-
CASSVTVFSEAFF
TGTGCCAGCAGCGTGACAGTTTTCTCCGAAGCTTTCTTT
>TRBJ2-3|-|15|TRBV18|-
CASSPLDSSTDTQYF
TGTGCCAGCTCACCTTTGGATTCTAGCACAGATACGCAGTATTTT
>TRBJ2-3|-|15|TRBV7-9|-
CASSFVEGWADTQYF
TGTGCCAGCAGCTTCGTTGAGGGGTGGGCAGATACGCAGTATTTT
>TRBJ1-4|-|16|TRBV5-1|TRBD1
CASSLDPGQGREKLFF
TGCGCCAGCAGCTTAGACCCGGGACAGGGACGCGAAAAACTGTTTTTT
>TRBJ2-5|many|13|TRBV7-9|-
CASSRDVEETQYF
TGTGCCAGCAGCCGGGACGTAGAAGAGACCCAGTACTTC
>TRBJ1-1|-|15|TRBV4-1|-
CASSQEEGRSTEAFF
TGCGCCAGCAGCCAAGAAGAGGGGAGGTCCACTGAAGCTTTCTTT
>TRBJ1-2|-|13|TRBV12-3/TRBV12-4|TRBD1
CASSLGTGYGYTF
TGTGCCAGCAGTTTGGGGACAGGGTATGGCTACACCTTC
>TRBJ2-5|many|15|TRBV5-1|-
CASSLVDSGWETQYF
TGCGCCAGCAGCTTGGTCGACTCCGGGTGGGAGACCCAGTACTTC
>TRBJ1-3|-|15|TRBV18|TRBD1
CASTPSPGQRNTIYF
TGTGCCAGCACACCTTCACCGGGACAGCGAAACACCATATATTTT
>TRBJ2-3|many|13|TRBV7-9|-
CASSLYQGDTQYF
TGTGCCAGCAGCTTATATCAGGGAGATACGCAGTATTTT
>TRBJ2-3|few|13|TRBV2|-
CASSAPGGDTQYF
TGTGCCAGCAGTGCCCCAGGAGGGGATACGCAGTATTTT
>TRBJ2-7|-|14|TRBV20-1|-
CSARTPYSSYEQYF
TGCAGTGCCCGGACGCCGTATAGCTCCTACGAGCAGTACTTC
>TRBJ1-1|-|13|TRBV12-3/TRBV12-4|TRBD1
CASKSGQGAEAFF
TGTGCCAGCAAATCTGGACAGGGTGCTGAAGCTTTCTTT
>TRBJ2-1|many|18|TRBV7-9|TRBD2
CASSLGLAGTSSYNEQFF
TGTGCCAGCAGCCTCGGACTAGCGGGGACCAGCTCCTACAATGAGCAGTTCTTC
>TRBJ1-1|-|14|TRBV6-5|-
CASTADGGWTEAFF
TGTGCCAGCACCGCCGACGGGGGCTGGACTGAAGCTTTCTTT
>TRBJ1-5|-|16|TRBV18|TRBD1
CASSLNRGRGNQPQHF
TGTGCCAGCTCGCTTAACAGGGGAAGAGGCAATCAGCCCCAGCATTTT
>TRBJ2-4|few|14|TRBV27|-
CASSLSGTKNIQYF
TGTGCCAGCAGTTTATCGGGGACTAAAAACATTCAGTACTTC
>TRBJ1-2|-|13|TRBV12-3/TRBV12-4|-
CASSLMRVYGYTF
TGTGCCAGCAGTTTAATGAGGGTCTATGGCTACACCTTC
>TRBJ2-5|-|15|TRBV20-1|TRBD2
CSAGAGGLSEETQYF
TGCAGTGCTGGGGCGGGGGGGCTTTCCGAAGAGACCCAGTACTTC
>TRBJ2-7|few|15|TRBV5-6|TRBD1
CASSSPGTGTYEQYF
TGTGCCAGCAGTTCACCCGGGACAGGGACCTACGAGCAGTACTTC
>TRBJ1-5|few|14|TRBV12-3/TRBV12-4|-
CASSMTGSGQPQHF
TGTGCCAGCAGTATGACTGGATCAGGTCAGCCCCAGCATTTT
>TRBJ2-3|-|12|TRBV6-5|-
CASSYNRDTQYF
TGTGCCAGCAGTTACAATAGGGATACGCAGTATTTT
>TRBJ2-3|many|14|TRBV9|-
CASSVLLGTDTQYF
TGTGCCAGCAGCGTTCTACTGGGCACAGATACGCAGTATTTT
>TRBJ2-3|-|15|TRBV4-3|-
CASSQDPSATDTQYF
TGCGCCAGCAGCCAAGATCCTAGCGCGACAGATACGCAGTATTTT
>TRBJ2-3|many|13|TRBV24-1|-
CATSDAAEDTQYF
TGTGCCACCAGTGATGCGGCCGAAGATACGCAGTATTTT
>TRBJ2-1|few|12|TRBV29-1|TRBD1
CSVRDRAYEQFF
TGCAGCGTTCGGGACAGGGCATATGAGCAGTTCTTC
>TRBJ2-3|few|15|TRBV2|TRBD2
CASSGLAGTTDTQYF
TGTGCCAGCAGCGGACTAGCGGGGACCACAGATACGCAGTATTTT
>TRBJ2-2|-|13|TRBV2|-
CASCDGTSGELFF
TGTGCCAGCTGCGACGGGACTTCCGGGGAGCTGTTTTTT
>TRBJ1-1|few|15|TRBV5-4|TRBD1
CASSSAWDRDTEAFF
TGTGCCAGCAGCTCGGCGTGGGACAGGGACACTGAAGCTTTCTTT
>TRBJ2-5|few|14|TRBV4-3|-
CASSQQGGMETQYF
TGCGCCAGCAGCCAGCAAGGAGGGATGGAGACCCAGTACTTC
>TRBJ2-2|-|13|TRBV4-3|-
CASSPHLGGELFF
TGCGCCAGCAGCCCACACCTGGGCGGGGAGCTGTTTTTT
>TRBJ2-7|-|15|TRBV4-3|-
CASSQGTAPTYEQYF
TGCGCCAGCAGCCAAGGGACAGCCCCGACCTACGAGCAGTACTTC